Described below is a single TCR beta chain sequence and its context. Antigen unknown. Sorting of live CD3+CD8+TCRalphabeta+ cells by PD-1 and/or TIGIT gave four subsets. The sample comes from a study of circulating CD8 cells and anti-PD-1 response in melanoma. General observations from the study: Patients included both untreated and previously treated individuals. A small cohort with few responders supplied the baseline and M1 comparisons.

The CDR3 is 15 amino acids. The V and J ends lost 5 bases and 5 bases respectively, with 18 bases between them. CDR1 MGHDK and CDR2 SYGVNS come from the germline V gene. TCR libraries were prepared from approximately 15 ng of total RNA with the QIAseq Immune Repertoire TCR panel. TCRdb re-called the reads through MiXCR, storing one row per CDR3 protein. The sample gives 1,300 or so distinct CDR3 sequences, less than 11% of which show up once; roughly an eighth is in the top ten. The sequences come from CD8+ T cells from PBMCs, collected at baseline or after one month of anti-PD-1 therapy (not recorded which). The chain is built from TRBV25-1 and TRBJ1-2; possible D gene TRBD1, 6 bases. The clonotype originates from a human donor with melanoma. The CDR3 DNA follows: TGTGCCAGCAGTCCAGCCTCGGACAGATATTATGGCTACACCTTC. Its protein is CASSPASDRYYGYTF.